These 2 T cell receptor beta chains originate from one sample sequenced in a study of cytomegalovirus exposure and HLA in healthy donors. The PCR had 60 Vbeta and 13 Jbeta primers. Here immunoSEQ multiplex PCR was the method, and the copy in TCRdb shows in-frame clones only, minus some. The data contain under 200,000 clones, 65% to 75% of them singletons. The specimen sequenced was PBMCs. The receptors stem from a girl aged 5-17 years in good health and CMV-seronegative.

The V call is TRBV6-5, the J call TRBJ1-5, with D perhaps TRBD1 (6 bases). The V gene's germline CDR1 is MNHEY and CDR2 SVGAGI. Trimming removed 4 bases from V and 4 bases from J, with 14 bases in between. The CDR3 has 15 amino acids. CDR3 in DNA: TGTGCCAGCAGTTTGGGGGGGGCCGGGAATCAGCCCCAGCATTTT. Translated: CASSLGGAGNQPQHF.

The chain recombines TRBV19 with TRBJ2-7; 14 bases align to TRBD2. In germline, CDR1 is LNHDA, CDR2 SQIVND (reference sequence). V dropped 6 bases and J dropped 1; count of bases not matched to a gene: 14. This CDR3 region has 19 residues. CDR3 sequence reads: CASSDLGTSGGLPSYEQYF. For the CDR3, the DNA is TGTGCCAGTAGCGATCTCGGGACTAGCGGGGGCCTGCCTTCCTACGAGCAGTACTTC. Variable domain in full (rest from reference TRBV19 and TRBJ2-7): DGGITQSPKYLFRKEGQNVTLSCEQNLNHDAMYWYRQDPGQGLRLIYYSQIVNDFQKGDIAEGYSVSREKKESFPLTVTSAQKNPTAFYLCASSDLGTSGGLPSYEQYFGPGTRLTVT.